This T cell receptor (beta chain) was recorded in a study of vaccination effects on CD4 cells after COVID-19. Germline CDR1 reads ENHRY; CDR2 reads SYGVKD. This CDR3 is 16 amino acids long. J gave up 7 bases and V 3 bases, and 12 bases lay outside the gene matches. Remarks on this clone: The target antigen is unknown.

This table comes from immunoSEQ multiplex PCR, and its TCRdb copy is limited to in-frame clones, with some not included. The sample consists of tens of thousands of clones, about three quarters of them appearing once. The ViraFEST assay expanded antigen-specific CD4+ T cells with viral peptide pools before sequencing. The culture ran for roughly ten days before CD4+ T cells were isolated. The origin of this receptor is a human donor who received a COVID-19 vaccine. J is TRBJ1-5 and V is TRBV10-3, with TRBD1 matching 7 bases. The specimen was CD4+ T cells from PBMCs cultured with HCoV-229E spike peptides, collected before COVID-19 vaccination. CDR3 DNA: TGTGCCATCAGTGACTCAGATCAGGGGGGTTGGCAGCCCCAGCATTTT. Its translation is CAISDSDQGGWQPQHF.